Sequencing of this TCR beta chain was carried out in a study of blood T cell repertoires in COVID-19. Some clones are missing from TCRdb's copy, which holds only in-frame ones; the method was immunoSEQ multiplex PCR. Seen here are roughly 41,000 clones, roughly 80% observed once, and the top ten hold around 5%. The CDR3 contains 13 residues. Germline V gene data show CDR1 as SGHAT and CDR2 as FQNNGV. The germline V and J ends were trimmed by 6 bases and 4 bases, with 12 bases remaining between them. This TCR came from a man between 50 and 59 years old with active COVID-19. The chain employs TRBV11-2 and TRBJ1-2; the D gene is possibly TRBD1 (5 bases). Sequencing used peripheral blood. The CDR3 here is CASSLTGRYGYTF. CDR3 in DNA: TGTGCCAGCAGTTTAACAGGCCGCTATGGCTACACCTTC.